Below are 13 T cell receptor beta chains sequenced from a single sample in a study of beta chain features in type 1 diabetes. Sequenced material consisted of expressed TCRB transcripts (all of the isolated RNA was reverse transcribed). Repertoires were generated with immunoSEQ multiplex PCR, while TCRdb's copy carries only in-frame clones and drops some. The table shows around 250,000 clones, with 25% to 30% occurring only once. Sequenced material: central memory CD4+ T cells from blood. These receptors originate from a young man in good health.

The chain couples TRBV30 to TRBJ2-2, with D possibly matching TRBD1 (6 bases). Germline lookup yields CDR1 GTSNPN and CDR2 SVGIG (reference sequence). V lost 2 bases and J lost 1, with 8 bases in between. The CDR3 runs 14 residues. This chain's CDR3 is CAWSRGGNTGELFF. The CDR3 DNA follows: TGTGCCTGGAGTAGAGGGGGGAACACCGGGGAGCTGTTTTTT.

This clone was detected ten times or more. Here the CDR3 reads CASSRARTSSTDTQYF. CDR3 bases: TGTGCCAGCAGCCGAGCCCGGACTAGCAGCACAGATACGCAGTATTTT. This rearrangement joins TRBV7-9 to TRBJ2-3, with 8 positions matching TRBD2. The CDR3 sequence is 16 residues long. Per the germline V gene, CDR1 is SEHNR and CDR2 is FQNEAQ (reference sequence). The ends lost 5 bases at V and 0 bases at J; junction bases unmatched: 7. The full variable domain, rest sourced from reference TRBV7-9 and TRBJ2-3, is DTGVSQNPRHKITKRGQNVTFRCDPISEHNRLYWYRQTLGQGPEFLTYFQNEAQLEKSRLLSDRFSAERPKGSFSTLEIQRTEQGDSAMYLCASSRARTSSTDTQYFGPGTRLTVL.

The chain employs TRBV29-1 and TRBJ2-2; 11 nucleotides agree with TRBD1. CDR1 is SQVTM, CDR2 ANQGSEA, per germline. The CDR3 contains 14 residues. The V and J ends lost 5 bases and 2 bases, in that order; junction bases with no gene match: 1. CDR3 region: CSVRTGGNTGELFF. In DNA form, the CDR3 reads TGCAGCGTTAGGACAGGGGGCAACACCGGGGAGCTGTTTTTT.

Here the CDR3 reads CASSWDDGSYEQYF. The CDR3 DNA reads as TGTGCCAGCAGCTGGGACGATGGGTCCTACGAGCAGTACTTC. This chain joins TRBV13 and TRBJ2-7; possibly TRBD1 or TRBD2 for D (5 bases each). CDR1 and CDR2 (germline): PRHDT, FYEKMQ (reference sequence). The V and J ends lost 4 bases and 1 base respectively, with 11 bases between them. This CDR3 is built from 14 residues.

This clone was detected only a few times. The V call is TRBV2, the J call TRBJ2-1, with 10 bases matching TRBD1. There are 13 residues in the CDR3. Looked up from germline, CDR1 is SNHLY and CDR2 is FYNNEI. J was trimmed by 9 bases and V by 4 bases; bases with no gene match: 3. Written as DNA, the CDR3 is TGTGCCAGCAGTGGACAGGGGGCAGTTGAGCAGTTCTTC. This translates into CASSGQGAVEQFF.

This chain connects TRBV6-5 to TRBJ1-3; D remains ambiguous. The germline V gene has CDR1 MNHEY and CDR2 SVGAGI. This CDR3 comprises 13 residues. The V and J ends lost 6 bases and 0 bases respectively, with 6 bases between them. The CDR3 reads CASRQYSGNTIYF. The CDR3, as DNA: TGTGCCAGCAGACAGTACTCTGGAAACACCATATATTTT.

In this sample, this clone turned up a few times. The chain recombines TRBV2 with TRBJ2-7, with D possibly TRBD1 on 5 matching bases. The CDR3 runs to 14 residues. The ends were cut back, 6 bases at V and 6 bases at J, with 18 bases in the middle. Germline CDR1 SNHLY, CDR2 FYNNEI. The CDR3 loop reads CASSAITGSIEQYF. The CDR3 DNA reads as TGTGCCAGCAGCGCGATTACAGGTTCGATCGAGCAGTACTTC.

The chain has TRBV29-1 and TRBJ2-1, with 14 bases aligning to TRBD2. The V and J ends lost 7 bases and 14 bases, in that order; junction bases with no gene match: 7. This CDR3 has 12 amino acids. Germline assignment: CDR1 SQVTM and CDR2 ANQGSEA. The CDR3 sequence: CSGGTSGGEEFF. In DNA, the CDR3 is TGCAGCGGTGGGACTAGCGGGGGCGAGGAGTTCTTC.

This clone was recorded at least ten times. V is TRBV7-9 and J is TRBJ2-3; 9 bases are a match to TRBD1. The CDR3 totals 15 residues. The V segment lost 5 bases and the J segment 3 bases; nucleotides outside the gene matches: 6. Germline V gene data show CDR1 as SEHNR and CDR2 as FQNEAQ (reference sequence). The CDR3 protein is CASSHGDRATDTQYF. CDR3 nucleotides: TGTGCCAGCAGCCACGGGGACAGGGCGACAGATACGCAGTATTTT.

This clone was found a few times. The chain combines TRBV4-3 with TRBJ2-3; D unclear. CDR1 is LGHNA, CDR2 YSLEER, per germline. CDR3 length equals 15 residues. Trimming left V 4 bases short and J 0 bases short, with 11 bases between. The CDR3 bases are TGCGCCAGCAGCCTTCAGTCAGCTAGCACAGATACGCAGTATTTT. Translated: CASSLQSASTDTQYF.

This chain uses TRBV5-1 with TRBJ2-7; a weak D match, TRBD1 (6 bases). V lost 5 bases and J 4 bases, leaving 16 bases between the germline ends. CDR3 size: 14 residues. Germline-derived CDR1 and CDR2 are SGHRS and YFSETQ. The chain's CDR3 is CASRVRDTVYEQYF. The CDR3 DNA sequence: TGCGCCAGCAGGGTCCGGGACACAGTTTACGAGCAGTACTTC.

The sample holds many counts of this clone. The CDR3 reads CATSSAGPGYNEQFF. CDR3 DNA: TGTGCCACCAGCAGCGCGGGTCCAGGTTACAATGAGCAGTTCTTC. The chain carries TRBV15 and TRBJ2-1; possibly TRBD2 for D (5 bases). The V and J ends lost 3 bases and 4 bases respectively, with 13 bases between them. Germline CDR1 reads LNHNV; CDR2 reads YYDKDF (reference sequence). The CDR3 extends over 15 amino acids.

This clone was counted between two and nine times. V usage is TRBV5-6 and J usage is TRBJ2-4; D uncertain. This CDR3 is built from 14 residues. CDR1 is SGHDT and CDR2 is YYEEEE in the germline V gene. V lost 1 base and J lost 0, with 5 bases in between. The CDR3 DNA reads as TGTGCCAGCAGCTTGCCCTTAGCCAAAAACATTCAGTACTTC. It specifies CASSLPLAKNIQYF.